The 27 T cell receptor beta chains below all came from one sample that was sequenced in a study of radiation and T cells in renal cell carcinoma. Some clones are missing from TCRdb's copy, which holds only in-frame ones; the method was immunoSEQ multiplex PCR. The table has 100,000 to 150,000 clones, roughly four fifths seen once. Time point in this sample: baseline pretreatment blood. The treatment: 15 Gy SBRT to primary tumor, nephrectomy 4 weeks later. The input for sequencing was blood, taken from a patient whose treatment included radiotherapy and nephrectomy. These receptor sequences come from a woman aged 55-69 years with renal cell carcinoma.

The chain employs TRBV28 and TRBJ1-3; TRBD1 is a possible D gene (5 bases). Trimming removed 6 bases from V and 4 bases from J, with 13 bases in between. Germline V CDR1 and CDR2: MDHEN, SYDVKM. The CDR3 loop spans 14 amino acids. The CDR3 region is CASRLEGTGNTIYF. CDR3 DNA sequence: TGTGCCAGCAGATTAGAGGGGACCGGAAACACCATATATTTT. Filled out from reference TRBV28 and TRBJ1-3, the complete variable domain reads DVKVTQSSRYLVKRTGEKVFLECVQDMDHENMFWYRQDPGLGLRLIYFSYDVKMKEKGDIPEGYSVSREKKERFSLILESASTNQTSMYLCASRLEGTGNTIYFGEGSWLTVV.

The chain recombines TRBV11-2 with TRBJ2-3; 9 bases align to TRBD1. The CDR3 has 18 amino acids. The germline gives CDR1 SGHAT, CDR2 FQNNGV. With 5 bases clipped from V and 6 bases from J, the junction kept 18 bases outside the gene matches. CDR3 sequence reads: CASSHALQSGTGRDTQYF. In DNA form, the CDR3 reads TGTGCCAGCAGCCACGCACTTCAATCCGGGACAGGGAGGGATACGCAGTATTTT. Full variable domain (outside the CDR3, taken from reference TRBV11-2 and TRBJ2-3): EAGVAQSPRYKIIEKRQSVAFWCNPISGHATLYWYQQILGQGPKLLIQFQNNGVVDDSQLPKDRFSAERLKGVDSTLKIQPAKLEDSAVYLCASSHALQSGTGRDTQYFGPGTRLTVL.

This clone was observed a handful of times. The gene calls are TRBV9 and TRBJ1-5, with unresolved D. Trimming removed 2 bases at V and 3 bases at J, with 6 bases between. The V gene's germline CDR1 is SGDLS and CDR2 YYNGEE. The CDR3 has 13 amino acids. CDR3 DNA: TGTGCCAGCAGCGTCGGGCTCAATCAGCCCCAGCATTTT. Amino acids: CASSVGLNQPQHF.

V is TRBV10-3 and J is TRBJ2-5; 10 bases fit TRBD2. This CDR3 spans 16 amino acids. The ends lost 2 bases at V and 2 bases at J; junction bases unmatched: 5. Looked up from germline, CDR1 is ENHRY and CDR2 is SYGVKD. The CDR3 here is CAISETSGARQETQYF. Here the CDR3 DNA reads TGTGCCATCAGTGAGACTAGCGGGGCTAGACAAGAGACCCAGTACTTC.

This clone was detected a few times. This sequence joins TRBV27 and TRBJ1-5; D gene uncertain. This CDR3 comprises 14 residues. Per germline, CDR1 MNHEY and CDR2 SMNVEV (reference sequence). V lost 3 bases and J lost 3, with 9 bases in between. CDR3 sequence (DNA): TGTGCCAGCAGTTTCCGGGGTCTCAATCAGCCCCAGCATTTT. Translated, it gives CASSFRGLNQPQHF.

Regarding this clone: One end of the junction does not line up with germline, which may come from a read error. Other DNA sequences in the same sample also yield this CDR3. The chain is built from TRBV5-4 and TRBJ2-3; 9 bases fit TRBD1. In germline, CDR1 is SGHNT, CDR2 YYREEE (reference sequence). CDR3 size: 17 residues. The CDR3 region has the DNA TGTGCCAGCAGGCGTAACCGGGACAGGGCAAGCACAGATACACAGTATTTT. Its protein product is CASRRNRDRASTDTQYF. The full variable domain, rest sourced from reference TRBV5-4 and TRBJ2-3, is ETGVTQSPTHLIKTRGQQVTLRCSSQSGHNTVSWYQQALGQGPQFIFQYYREEENGRGNFPPRFSGLQFPNYSSELNVNALELDDSALYLCASRRNRDRASTDTQYFGPGTRLTVL.

The CDR3, as DNA: TGTGCCAGCAGCTCCCTGAGGGGATACGAGCAGTACTTC. Translating it yields CASSSLRGYEQYF. The V gene is TRBV7-2, the J gene TRBJ2-7, with D tentatively TRBD1 or TRBD2 (5 bases each). The V gene lost 4 bases and the J gene lost 4 bases, with 11 bases spanning the gap. This CDR3 has 13 amino acids. CDR1 and CDR2 (germline): SGHTA, FQGNSA.

The V call is TRBV5-4, the J call TRBJ2-1; D might be TRBD1 (6 bases). Germline V CDR1 and CDR2: SGHNT, YYREEE (reference sequence). The CDR3 contains 13 residues. V was clipped by 2 bases and J by 10 bases, with 13 bases between them. The CDR3 DNA follows: TGTGCCAGCAGCTTAGCTTCTAGGGGGGAGCAGTTCTTC. Its translation: CASSLASRGEQFF.

The V gene is TRBV19, the J gene TRBJ2-1, with 11 positions matching TRBD2. With 6 bases clipped from V and 9 bases from J, the junction kept 4 bases outside the gene matches. CDR1 and CDR2 from the germline V gene are LNHDA and SQIVND (reference sequence). There are 13 residues in the CDR3. The CDR3 nucleotides are TGTGCCAGTAGACTAGCGGGAGTGGGTGAGCAGTTCTTC. Translation gives CASRLAGVGEQFF.

The sample holds a few counts of this clone. This chain uses TRBV5-6 with TRBJ1-4; 8 bases map to TRBD1. Germline V lookup: CDR1 SGHDT, CDR2 YYEEEE. The CDR3 has 15 amino acids. The ends lost 4 bases at V and 7 bases at J; junction bases unmatched: 9. The CDR3 DNA reads TGTGCCAGCAGCCCCAGGACAGGGCGGGGTGAAAAACTGTTTTTT. Translated: CASSPRTGRGEKLFF.

The rearrangement joins TRBV9 to TRBJ2-2; tentative D call: TRBD1 (5 bases). CDR1 and CDR2 (germline): SGDLS, YYNGEE. Trimming shortened V by 3 bases and J by 3 bases, and 12 bases separated the two germline ends. The CDR3 extends over 15 amino acids. The DNA for the CDR3 is TGTGCCAGCAGCGCCCGACAGACTTACACCGGGGAGCTGTTTTTT. Residues: CASSARQTYTGELFF.

This sequence joins TRBV4-2 and TRBJ2-3; no clear D. The ends were cut back, 0 bases at V and 14 bases at J, with 9 bases in the middle. This CDR3 comprises 11 residues. The germline gives CDR1 LGHNA, CDR2 YNFKEQ. In DNA form, the CDR3 reads TGTGCCAGCAGCCAAGAACTCGGTGTGTATTTT. Translated: CASSQELGVYF.

This clone was counted once. The chain links TRBV10-3 to TRBJ1-2; D is perhaps TRBD1 (6 bases). Germline values: CDR1 ENHRY, CDR2 SYGVKD. The V end lost 6 bases, the J end lost 2 bases, and 10 bases lay between the germline ends. CDR3 size: 13 residues. CDR3 coding DNA: TGTGCCATCAGGGGACAAGACAACTATGGCTACACCTTC. It is translated as CAIRGQDNYGYTF.

The V call is TRBV25-1, the J call TRBJ2-5; D call uncertain. Trimming left V 5 bases short and J 2 bases short, with 6 bases between. Germline V CDR1 and CDR2: MGHDK, SYGVNS. The CDR3 sequence is 12 residues long. CDR3: CASSPPQETQYF. CDR3 DNA: TGTGCCAGCAGTCCCCCACAAGAGACCCAGTACTTC.

The chain combines TRBV7-2 with TRBJ2-1; the D is unclear. The CDR3 loop spans 13 amino acids. Trimming left V 4 bases short and J 4 bases short, with 8 bases between. Germline assignment: CDR1 SGHTA and CDR2 FQGNSA. As DNA, the CDR3 is TGTGCCAGCAGCTCGTACAGATACAATGAGCAGTTCTTC. Protein product: CASSSYRYNEQFF.

The V and J genes are TRBV5-1 and TRBJ1-2, with D unresolved. CDR3 size: 15 residues. The V gene's germline CDR1 is SGHRS and CDR2 YFSETQ. V lost 9 bases, J lost 1 base, and 19 bases lay in between. The CDR3 region is CATNEDPARNYGYTF. CDR3 in DNA: TGCGCCACCAACGAAGACCCCGCCCGTAACTATGGCTACACCTTC.

This chain uses TRBV27 with TRBJ2-7, with D tentatively TRBD1 or TRBD2 (6 bases each). CDR1 is MNHEY and CDR2 is SMNVEV in the germline V gene (reference sequence). Trimming took 6 bases from V and 3 from J, leaving 12 bases between them. This CDR3 contains 13 residues. CDR3 sequence: CASRGLRGYEQYF. CDR3 coding DNA: TGTGCCAGCAGGGGACTCAGGGGCTACGAGCAGTACTTC.

The J gene is TRBJ1-1, the V gene TRBV4-2; perhaps TRBD1 as D (6 bases). The germline V gene encodes CDR1 LGHNA and CDR2 YNFKEQ. Deletions cut 0 bases from V and 5 bases from J, with 13 bases between. This CDR3 spans 15 amino acids. The CDR3 nucleotides are TGTGCCAGCAGCCAAGATGCGAAAGGGGGAACTGAAGCTTTCTTT. It yields the protein CASSQDAKGGTEAFF.

The V and J genes are TRBV7-9 and TRBJ2-1; the D gene is possibly TRBD1 (6 bases). Trimming pared 2 bases from V and 0 bases from J, leaving 17 bases between. CDR1 and CDR2 (germline): SEHNR, FQNEAQ (reference sequence). The CDR3 spans 18 residues. The CDR3 nucleotides are TGTGCCAGCAGCTTATTAAGGATAGGACAGATCTCCTACAATGAGCAGTTCTTC. It yields the protein CASSLLRIGQISYNEQFF. The full variable domain, its missing parts supplied by reference TRBV7-9 and TRBJ2-1, is DTGVSQNPRHKITKRGQNVTFRCDPISEHNRLYWYRQTLGQGPEFLTYFQNEAQLEKSRLLSDRFSAERPKGSFSTLEIQRTEQGDSAMYLCASSLLRIGQISYNEQFFGPGTRLTVL.

The V and J genes are TRBV6-6 and TRBJ1-2; D gene unclear. The ends were cut back, 0 bases at V and 1 base at J, with 3 bases in the middle. Germline V gene sequence: CDR1 MNHNY, CDR2 SVGAGI (reference sequence). This CDR3 is built from 13 residues. The CDR3 bases are TGTGCCAGCAGTTACTCGAGTAACTATGGCTACACCTTC. Translation gives CASSYSSNYGYTF.

The chain links TRBV2 to TRBJ2-3; TRBD2 might be the D (6 bases). CDR1 SNHLY and CDR2 FYNNEI come from the germline V gene. The CDR3 consists of 15 residues. Trimming took 4 bases from V and 0 from J, leaving 11 bases between them. CDR3 in DNA: TGTGCCAGCAGTGCCCTAGCGCGTAGCACAGATACGCAGTATTTT. This encodes CASSALARSTDTQYF.

The chain carries TRBV4-1 and TRBJ2-5; possibly TRBD2 for D (5 bases). The last part of the DNA fits TRBJ2-7 better; the J call may be wrong. Germline CDR1 MGHRA, CDR2 YSYEKL. The CDR3 has 15 residues. The CDR3 bases are TGCGCCAGCAGCCCCGGTCAGTCGGGAATCTACGAGCAGTACTTC. This codes for CASSPGQSGIYEQYF.

The chain links TRBV18 to TRBJ2-7, with 8 bases matching TRBD1. Germline lookup yields CDR1 KGHSH and CDR2 LQKENI. The CDR3 is 12 amino acids. V shed 5 bases, J shed 9 bases, and the junction held 6 bases outside the gene matches. CDR3 DNA sequence: TGTGCCAGCTCATCGGACAGGGTGGGGCAGTACTTC. The encoded protein is CASSSDRVGQYF.

V usage is TRBV5-1 and J usage is TRBJ1-1, with a tentative D call TRBD1 (5 bases). Germline loops: CDR1 SGHRS, CDR2 YFSETQ. V lost 0 bases, J lost 1 base, and 10 bases lay in between. The CDR3 totals 15 residues. CDR3 sequence (DNA): TGCGCCAGCAGCTTGGCGGGGGTAACGAACACTGAAGCTTTCTTT. Its translation is CASSLAGVTNTEAFF.

The genes are TRBV6-6 and TRBJ2-3; D is undetermined. V was pared by 4 bases and J by 3 bases, with 17 bases between. CDR3 size: 16 residues. Germline-derived CDR1 and CDR2 are MNHNY and SVGAGI (reference sequence). CDR3 nucleotides: TGTGCCAGCAGTTCCGCTTTGGGGTTAGGGACAGATACGCAGTATTTT. Translation gives CASSSALGLGTDTQYF.

The CDR3 protein is CARTGASQMSNQPQHF. In nucleotides, the CDR3 is TGCGCCAGGACTGGGGCTTCTCAGATGAGCAATCAGCCCCAGCATTTT. The chain uses TRBV5-1 and TRBJ1-5, with D perhaps TRBD1 (5 bases). The CDR3 spans 16 residues. V was cut by 8 bases and J by 1 base, with 19 bases left in between. Germline CDR1 and CDR2: SGHRS and YFSETQ.

In its sample, this clone was seen many times. V gene TRBV13 combines with J gene TRBJ1-1; no firm D call. This CDR3 contains 12 residues. CDR1 and CDR2 (germline): PRHDT, FYEKMQ (reference sequence). V was trimmed by 3 bases and J by 5 bases, leaving 7 bases between them. As DNA, the CDR3 is TGTGCCAGCAGCTTCTCGGGGACTGAAGCTTTCTTT. Translation: CASSFSGTEAFF.